This TCR beta chain is drawn from a study of blood T cell repertoires in COVID-19. Looking at the study overall: The United States, Italy and Spain were the sources of the acute and convalescent COVID-19 samples. PBMCs, B-cell-depleted T cells, or T cells provided the cDNA or gDNA that made up the material.

Original methodology: From reference gene primer amplification, estimates of nucleated cell counts were derived. Libraries were prepared by immunoSEQ multiplex PCR; TCRdb keeps only in-frame clonotypes and omits some of them. V, J and clone size are taken as reported in that table, and D and trimming were inferred from the DNA itself. The sample includes about 420,000 clones, roughly 90% of them seen just once. The germline CDR1 and CDR2 sequences are SGHTA and FQGNSA. Between the trimmed V and J ends, which lost 6 bases and 8 bases, there was a span of 20 bases. The CDR3 contains 14 residues. The chain combines TRBV7-2 with TRBJ2-7; weak D call: TRBD2 (5 bases). This TCR came from a man younger than 30 with COVID-19, enrolled during active disease. The sequenced sample was peripheral blood. CDR3 DNA: TGTGCCAGCAGTTTCAACCTTCGAGGGTATCAGCAGTACTTC. This encodes CASSFNLRGYQQYF.